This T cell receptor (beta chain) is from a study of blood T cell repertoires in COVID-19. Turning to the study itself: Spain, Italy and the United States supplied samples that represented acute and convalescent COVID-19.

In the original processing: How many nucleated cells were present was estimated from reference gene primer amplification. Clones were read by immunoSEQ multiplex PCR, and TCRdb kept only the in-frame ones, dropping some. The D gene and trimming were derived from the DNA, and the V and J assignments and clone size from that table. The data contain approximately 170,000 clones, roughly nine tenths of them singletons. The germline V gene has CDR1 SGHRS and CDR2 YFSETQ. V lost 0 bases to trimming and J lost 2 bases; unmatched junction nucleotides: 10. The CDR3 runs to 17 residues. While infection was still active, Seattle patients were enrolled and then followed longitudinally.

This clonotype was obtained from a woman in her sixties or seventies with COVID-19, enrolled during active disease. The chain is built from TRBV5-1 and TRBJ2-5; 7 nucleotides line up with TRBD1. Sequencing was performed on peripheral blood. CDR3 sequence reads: CASSLAEFSGQQETQYF. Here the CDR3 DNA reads TGCGCCAGCAGCTTGGCCGAATTTTCGGGACAGCAAGAGACCCAGTACTTC.